This T cell receptor beta chain was sequenced in a study of CD8 T cells in ankylosing spondylitis. Regarding this clonotype: The antigen is undetermined.

Points from the study as a whole: From matched ankylosing spondylitis synovial fluid, disease-linked clones were reportedly recovered at significantly enriched levels. Within ankylosing spondylitis blood, a TCR beta motif made up of several highly homologous variants appeared to be characteristic. Some motif variants were previously reported in reactive arthritis synovial fluid and blood.

Making the TCR beta libraries involved quantitative 5'-RACE with molecular barcodes. In TCRdb, the 5' RACE reads were re-called with MiXCR into one record per CDR3 protein. The sample has about 240,000 distinct CDR3 sequences, roughly 8.6% seen once. The V end lost 4 bases, the J end lost 6 bases, and 12 bases lay between the germline ends. CDR3 length equals 14 residues. Germline loops: CDR1 KGHSH, CDR2 LQKENI. The sequencing input was blood, either unsorted or a sorted T cell fraction (not recorded which). The sequence came from a male donor with ankylosing spondylitis or in good health (not recorded which). The chain links TRBV18 to TRBJ2-2; the D is unclear. CDR3 region: CASSRNTGSGELFF. The CDR3 DNA reads TGTGCCAGCTCACGAAACACCGGCTCCGGGGAGCTGTTTTTT.